This record looks at one T cell receptor (beta chain) sequence and its context. The authors deemed Graves' hyperthyroidism stable absent ophthalmopathy progression within 18 months. Out of approximately 9.9 ml of fresh peripheral blood came the PBMCs. The sample belongs to a study of T cells in Graves' hyperthyroidism and ophthalmopathy. Germline loops: CDR1 SGHRS, CDR2 YFSETQ. The CDR3 loop spans 16 amino acids. Trimming cost V 4 bases and J 8 bases; bases outside gene matches: 8. Template material for amplifying TCR beta CDR3 regions consisted of RNA transcripts. The primer set for the first-round RT-PCR of the TCR CDR3 was HTBI. TCRdb re-derived calls from the multiplex PCR reads in MiXCR, one entry per CDR3 protein. The data contain 340,000 or so distinct CDR3 sequences, 15% to 20% of them singletons.

The sample was blood. The sequence was collected from a woman aged 45-65 years with Graves' hyperthyroidism. The rearrangement uses TRBV5-1 and TRBJ2-1, with 14 positions matching TRBD2. CDR3 sequence (DNA): TGCGCCAGCAGCCTAACCGGGACTAGCGGGAGATATGAGCAGTTCTTC. Translating it yields CASSLTGTSGRYEQFF.